This T cell receptor (beta chain) was recovered during a study of shared clonotypes between healthy human individuals. Study context: Plates per donor: three CD4 naive, three CD4 memory, two CD8 naive, one CD8 memory. General study points: Collection of samples was limited to blood; tissue repertoires likely differ. Compared with memory subsets, naive subsets generally had larger estimated richness. There were few donors, and this limited the genetic and exposure-history diversity represented.

This table comes from immunoSEQ multiplex PCR, and its TCRdb copy is limited to in-frame clones, with some not included. The table lists 100,000 to 120,000 clones, under 70% of them singletons. Note on this clone: What it binds is not known.

Sequenced material: memory CD8+ T cells sorted from blood. As to subset: CD45RO+ cells pooled with CCR7-negative TemRA cells. The TCR sequence derives from a woman aged 30 to 39 in good health.

CDR3 DNA: TGTGCCAGCACCTCTTTAGAGGGGAGAGTGTACAATGAGCAGTTCTTC. Translated, it gives CASTSLEGRVYNEQFF. The V call is TRBV28, the J call TRBJ2-1, with D possibly called TRBD1 or TRBD2 (5 bases each). There are 16 residues in the CDR3. The germline gives CDR1 MDHEN, CDR2 SYDVKM. V lost 7 bases and J 4 bases, leaving 20 bases between the germline ends.